This paragraph reports one T cell receptor (beta chain). This specimen belongs to a study of blood T cell repertoires in COVID-19. Germline CDR1 is LNHNV and CDR2 is YYDKDF (reference sequence). Trimming stripped 6 bases from V and 3 bases from J, with 15 bases between. This CDR3 has 15 amino acids. Method: immunoSEQ multiplex PCR; TCRdb's copy keeps in-frame clones and lacks some. The repertoire holds 150,000 to 200,000 clones, with 90% to 95% as singletons. The chain links TRBV15 to TRBJ2-4; perhaps TRBD1 as D (5 bases). The TCR originated in a man between 50 and 59 years old with acute or convalescent COVID-19. The sample taken for sequencing was peripheral blood. In DNA, the CDR3 is TGTGCCACCAGGCGGTCAGGGTTCGACAAAAACATTCAGTACTTC. Amino acid sequence: CATRRSGFDKNIQYF. The full variable domain, rest sourced from reference TRBV15 and TRBJ2-4, is DAMVIQNPRYQVTQFGKPVTLSCSQTLNHNVMYWYQQKSSQAPKLLFHYYDKDFNNEADTPDNFQSRRPNTSFCFLDIRSPGLGDTAMYLCATRRSGFDKNIQYFGAGTRLSVL.